The T cell receptor beta chain under discussion was sequenced for a study of neurological immune-mediated disorders. The unsorted libraries were prepared from 2 million PBMCs (stored at -80 C). In this sample, this clonotype turned up many times. The team produced cDNA through 5'RACE using 10-nucleotide random UMIs. TCRdb re-analysed the 5' RACE reads in MiXCR, keeping a single row per CDR3 protein. The repertoire has 87,000 or so distinct CDR3 sequences, roughly 3.5% of them found once; the top ten carry around 2.7%. The sequenced sample was PBMCs. The sequence was obtained from a woman between 50 and 59 years old with multiple sclerosis.

The CDR3 reads CASSHDRVYNEQFF. As DNA, the CDR3 is TGCGCCAGCAGCCACGACAGGGTTTACAATGAGCAGTTCTTC. The rearrangement links TRBV5-1 to TRBJ2-1; TRBD1 matches 7 bases. This CDR3 has 14 residues. The germline gives CDR1 SGHRS, CDR2 YFSETQ. Trimming at V came to 4 bases and at J to 4 bases, leaving 5 bases not matched to a gene. Full variable domain (rest looked up from reference TRBV5-1 and TRBJ2-1): KAGVTQTPRYLIKTRGQQVTLSCSPISGHRSVSWYQQTPGQGLQFLFEYFSETQRNKGNFPGRFSGRQFSNSRSEMNVSTLELGDSALYLCASSHDRVYNEQFFGPGTRLTVL.